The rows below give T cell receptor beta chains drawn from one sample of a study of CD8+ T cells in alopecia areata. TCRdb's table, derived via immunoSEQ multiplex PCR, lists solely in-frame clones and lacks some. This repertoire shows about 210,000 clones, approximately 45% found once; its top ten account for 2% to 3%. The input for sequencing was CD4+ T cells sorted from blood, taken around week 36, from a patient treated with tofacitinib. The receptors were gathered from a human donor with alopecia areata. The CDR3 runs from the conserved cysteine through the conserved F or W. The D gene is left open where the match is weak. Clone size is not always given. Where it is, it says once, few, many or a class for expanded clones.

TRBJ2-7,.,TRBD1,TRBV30,CAWNPGQGPEQYF,TGTGCCTGGAATCCGGGACAGGGACCCGAGCAGTACTTC
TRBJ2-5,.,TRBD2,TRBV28,CASFSGTETQYF,TGTGCCAGCTTTAGCGGGACGGAGACCCAGTACTTC
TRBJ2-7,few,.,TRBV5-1,CASSWVTAPSYEQYF,TGCGCCAGCAGCTGGGTCACGGCCCCCTCCTACGAGCAGTACTTC
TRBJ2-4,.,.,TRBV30,CAYRDGGAKNIQYF,TGTGCCTATAGGGACGGGGGAGCCAAAAACATTCAGTACTTC
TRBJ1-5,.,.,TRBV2,CASSVPGGNQPQHF,TGTGCCAGCAGCGTCCCCGGGGGGAATCAGCCCCAGCATTTT
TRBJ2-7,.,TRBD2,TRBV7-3,CASSLTSGSFEQYF,TGTGCCAGCAGCTTAACTAGCGGGAGTTTCGAGCAGTACTTC
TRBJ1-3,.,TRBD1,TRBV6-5,CASSLWQGVPGNTIYF,TGTGCCAGCAGTTTGTGGCAGGGGGTTCCAGGAAACACCATATATTTT
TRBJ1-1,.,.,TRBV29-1,CSVETGVVDEAFF,TGCAGCGTTGAAACCGGGGTGGTGGATGAAGCTTTCTTT
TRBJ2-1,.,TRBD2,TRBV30,CAWKMAGVNEQFF,TGTGCCTGGAAGATGGCGGGAGTAAATGAGCAGTTCTTC
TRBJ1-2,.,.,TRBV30,CAWSGGDSTPYGYTF,TGTGCCTGGAGTGGCGGGGATTCTACACCTTACGGCTACACCTTC
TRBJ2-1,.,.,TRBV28,CASSLGGQRMGYTFF,TGTGCCAGCAGTTTAGGGGGTCAGAGGATGGGCTATACGTTCTTC
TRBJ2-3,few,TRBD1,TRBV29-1,CSVPPYGTGTTDTQYF,TGCAGCGTTCCCCCCTACGGGACAGGGACCACAGATACGCAGTATTTT
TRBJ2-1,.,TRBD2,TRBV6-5,CASSSRLARSYNEQFF,TGTGCCAGCAGTTCTCGACTAGCGAGGTCCTACAATGAGCAGTTCTTC
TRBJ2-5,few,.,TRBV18,CASSPLETQYF,TGTGCCAGCTCACCATTGGAGACCCAGTACTTC
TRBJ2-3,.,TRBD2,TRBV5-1,CASSLSSGRSTDTQYF,TGCGCCAGCAGCTTGTCTAGCGGGAGATCAACAGATACGCAGTATTTT
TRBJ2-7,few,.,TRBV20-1,CSARTSYEQYF,TGCAGTGCTAGAACCAGCTACGAGCAGTACTTC
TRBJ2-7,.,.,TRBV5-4,CASSAGAPLYEQYF,TGTGCCAGCAGCGCAGGGGCCCCCCTCTACGAGCAGTACTTC
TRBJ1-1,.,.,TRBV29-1,CSAPAPLDTEAFF,TGCAGCGCTCCCGCTCCACTGGACACTGAAGCTTTCTTT
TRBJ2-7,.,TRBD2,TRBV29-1,CSVRGSRTSGGYEQYF,TGCAGCGTTCGAGGAAGCAGGACTAGCGGGGGCTACGAGCAGTACTTC
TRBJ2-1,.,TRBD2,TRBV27,CASSSLRGGRSPGNEQFF,TGTGCCAGCAGTTCCCTCCGGGGCGGGAGATCCCCAGGGAATGAGCAGTTCTTC
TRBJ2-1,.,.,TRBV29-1,CSATSYNEQFF,TGCAGCGCTACAAGTTACAATGAGCAGTTCTTC
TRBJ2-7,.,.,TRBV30,CAWGGQAYSYEQYF,TGTGCCTGGGGAGGGCAGGCGTACTCCTACGAGCAGTACTTC